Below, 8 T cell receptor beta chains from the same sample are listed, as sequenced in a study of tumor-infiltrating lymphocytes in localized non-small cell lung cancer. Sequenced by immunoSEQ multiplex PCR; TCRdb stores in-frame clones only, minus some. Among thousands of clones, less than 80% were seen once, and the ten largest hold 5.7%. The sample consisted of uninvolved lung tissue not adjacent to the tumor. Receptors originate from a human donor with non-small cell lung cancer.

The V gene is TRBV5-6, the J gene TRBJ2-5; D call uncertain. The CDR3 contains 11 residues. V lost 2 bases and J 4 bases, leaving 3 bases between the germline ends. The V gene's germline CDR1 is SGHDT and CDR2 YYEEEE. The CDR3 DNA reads TGTGCCAGCAGCTTCGGAGAGACCCAGTACTTC. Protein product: CASSFGETQYF.

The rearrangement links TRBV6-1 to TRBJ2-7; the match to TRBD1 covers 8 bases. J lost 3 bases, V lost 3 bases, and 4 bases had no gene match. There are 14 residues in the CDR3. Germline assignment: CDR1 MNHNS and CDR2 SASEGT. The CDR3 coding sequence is TGTGCCAGCAGTGATTCAGGGGGCCACTACGAGCAGTACTTC. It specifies CASSDSGGHYEQYF.

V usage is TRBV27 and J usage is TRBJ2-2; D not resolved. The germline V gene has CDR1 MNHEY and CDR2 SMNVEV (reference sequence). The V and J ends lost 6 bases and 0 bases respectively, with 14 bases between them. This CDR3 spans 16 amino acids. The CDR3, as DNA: TGTGCCAGCAGCCCCAAGCGCAGAACGAACACCGGGGAGCTGTTTTTT. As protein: CASSPKRRTNTGELFF.

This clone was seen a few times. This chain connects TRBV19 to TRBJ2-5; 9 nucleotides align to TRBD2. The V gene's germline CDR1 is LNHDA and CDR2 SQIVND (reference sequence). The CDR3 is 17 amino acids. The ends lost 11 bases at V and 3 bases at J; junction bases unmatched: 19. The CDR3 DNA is TGTGCCGTCAATAGCGGGAGTAGCCCCGGGATGGAAGAGACCCAGTACTTC. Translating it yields CAVNSGSSPGMEETQYF.

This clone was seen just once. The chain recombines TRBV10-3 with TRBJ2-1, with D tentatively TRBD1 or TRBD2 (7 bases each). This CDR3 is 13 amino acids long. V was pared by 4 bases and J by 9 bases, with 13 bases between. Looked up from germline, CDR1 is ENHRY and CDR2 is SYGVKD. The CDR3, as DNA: TGTGCCATCAGTGCCCAGGGGGAGGGTGAGCAGTTCTTC. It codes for CAISAQGEGEQFF.

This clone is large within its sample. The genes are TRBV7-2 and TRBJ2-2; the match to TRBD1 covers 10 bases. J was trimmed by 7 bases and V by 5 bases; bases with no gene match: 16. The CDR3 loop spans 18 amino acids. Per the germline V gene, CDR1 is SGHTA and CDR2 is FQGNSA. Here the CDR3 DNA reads TGTGCCAGCAGCGAACTCCTCCCCAGGGACAGGGGCGGCGGGGAGCTGTTTTTT. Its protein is CASSELLPRDRGGGELFF.

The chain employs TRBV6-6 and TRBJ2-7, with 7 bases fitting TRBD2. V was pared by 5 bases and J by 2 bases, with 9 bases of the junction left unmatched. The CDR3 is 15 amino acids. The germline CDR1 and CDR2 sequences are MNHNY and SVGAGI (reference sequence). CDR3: CASSPRRERTYEQYF. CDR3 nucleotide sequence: TGTGCCAGCAGTCCCCGGCGGGAGCGGACCTACGAGCAGTACTTC.

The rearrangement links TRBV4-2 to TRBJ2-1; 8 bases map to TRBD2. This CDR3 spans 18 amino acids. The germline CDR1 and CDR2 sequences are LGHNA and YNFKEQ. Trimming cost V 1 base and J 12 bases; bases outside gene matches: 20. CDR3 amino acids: CASSQGVRGSGGIFGQFF. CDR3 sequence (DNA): TGTGCCAGCAGCCAAGGGGTTCGCGGGAGCGGGGGTATATTTGGGCAGTTCTTC.